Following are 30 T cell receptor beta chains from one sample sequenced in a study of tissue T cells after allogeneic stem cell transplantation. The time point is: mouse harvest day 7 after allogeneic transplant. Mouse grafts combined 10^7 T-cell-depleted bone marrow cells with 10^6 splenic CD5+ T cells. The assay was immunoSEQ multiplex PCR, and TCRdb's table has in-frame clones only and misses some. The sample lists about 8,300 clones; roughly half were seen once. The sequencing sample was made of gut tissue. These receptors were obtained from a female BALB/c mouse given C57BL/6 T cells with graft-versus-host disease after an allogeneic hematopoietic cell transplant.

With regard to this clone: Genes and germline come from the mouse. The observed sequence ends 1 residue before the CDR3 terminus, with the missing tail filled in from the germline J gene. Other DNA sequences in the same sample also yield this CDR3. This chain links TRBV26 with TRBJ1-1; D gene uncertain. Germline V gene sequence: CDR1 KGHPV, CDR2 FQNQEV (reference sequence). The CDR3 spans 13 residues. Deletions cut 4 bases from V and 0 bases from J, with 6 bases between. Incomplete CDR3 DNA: TGTGCCAGCAGTCCGGGTGCAAACACAGAAGTCTTC. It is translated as CASSPGANTEVF. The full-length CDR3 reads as CASSPGANTEVFF.

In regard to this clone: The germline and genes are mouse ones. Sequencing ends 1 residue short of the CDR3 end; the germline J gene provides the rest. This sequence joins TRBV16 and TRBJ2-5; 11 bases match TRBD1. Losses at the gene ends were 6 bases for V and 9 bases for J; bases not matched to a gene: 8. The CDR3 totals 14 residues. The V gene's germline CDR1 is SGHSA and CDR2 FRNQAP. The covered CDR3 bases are TGTGCAAGCAGTCAGGACAGGGGGCCAGGGACCCAGTAC. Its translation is CASSQDRGPGTQY. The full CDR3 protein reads CASSQDRGPGTQYF.

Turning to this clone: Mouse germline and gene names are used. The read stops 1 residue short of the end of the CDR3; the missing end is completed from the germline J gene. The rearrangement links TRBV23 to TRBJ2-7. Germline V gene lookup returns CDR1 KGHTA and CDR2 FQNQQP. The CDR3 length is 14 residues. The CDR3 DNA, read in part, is TGCTCCAGCAGTCAATCTGAGAGCTCCTATGAACAGTAC. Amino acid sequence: CSSSQSESSYEQY. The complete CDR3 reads CSSSQSESSYEQYF.

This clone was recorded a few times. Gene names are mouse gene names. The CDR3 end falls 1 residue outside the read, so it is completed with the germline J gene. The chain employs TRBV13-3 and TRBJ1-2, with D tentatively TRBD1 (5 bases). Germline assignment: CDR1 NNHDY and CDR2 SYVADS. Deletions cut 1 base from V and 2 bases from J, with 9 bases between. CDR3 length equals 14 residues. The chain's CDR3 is CASSDRGRNSDYTF. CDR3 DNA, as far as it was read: TGTGCCAGCAGTGATAGGGGAAGGAACTCCGACTACACC.

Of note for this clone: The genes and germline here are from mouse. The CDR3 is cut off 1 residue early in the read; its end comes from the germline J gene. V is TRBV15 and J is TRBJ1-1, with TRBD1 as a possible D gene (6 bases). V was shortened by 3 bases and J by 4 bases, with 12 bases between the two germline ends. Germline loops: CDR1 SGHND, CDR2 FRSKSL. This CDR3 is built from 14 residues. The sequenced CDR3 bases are TGTGCCAGCAGTTTGGGGGCGCTTGGCACAGAAGTCTTC. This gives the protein CASSLGALGTEVF. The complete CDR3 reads CASSLGALGTEVFF.

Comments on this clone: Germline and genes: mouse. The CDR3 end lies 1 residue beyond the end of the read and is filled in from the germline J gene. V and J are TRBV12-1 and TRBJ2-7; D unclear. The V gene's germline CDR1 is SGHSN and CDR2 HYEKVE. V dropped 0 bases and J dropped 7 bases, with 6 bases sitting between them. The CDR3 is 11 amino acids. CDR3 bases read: TGTGCCAGCTCTCTCGGAGGAGAACAGTAC. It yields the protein CASSLGGEQY. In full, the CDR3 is CASSLGGEQYF.

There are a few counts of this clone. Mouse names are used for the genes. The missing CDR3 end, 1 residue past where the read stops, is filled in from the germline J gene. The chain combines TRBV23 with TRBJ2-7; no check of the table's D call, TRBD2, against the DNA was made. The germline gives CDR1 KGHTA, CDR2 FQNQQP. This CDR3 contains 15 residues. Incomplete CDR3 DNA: TGCTCCAGCAGTCGATGGGGGGGAAGCTCCTATGAACAGTAC. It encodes CSSSRWGGSSYEQY. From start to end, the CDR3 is CSSSRWGGSSYEQYF.

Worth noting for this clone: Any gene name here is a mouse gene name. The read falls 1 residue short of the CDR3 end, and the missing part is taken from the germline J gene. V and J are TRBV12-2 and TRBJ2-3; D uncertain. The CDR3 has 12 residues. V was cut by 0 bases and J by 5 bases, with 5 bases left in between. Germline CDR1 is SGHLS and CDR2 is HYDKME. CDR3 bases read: TGTGCCAGCTCTCTCGATGAAGAAACGCTGTAT. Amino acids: CASSLDEETLY. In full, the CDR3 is CASSLDEETLYF.

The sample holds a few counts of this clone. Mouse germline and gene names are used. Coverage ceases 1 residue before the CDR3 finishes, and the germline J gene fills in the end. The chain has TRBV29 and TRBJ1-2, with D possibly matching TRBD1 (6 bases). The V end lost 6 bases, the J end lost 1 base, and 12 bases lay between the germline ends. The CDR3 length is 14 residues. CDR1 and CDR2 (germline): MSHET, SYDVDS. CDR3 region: CASSPRDKNSDYTF. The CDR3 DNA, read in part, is TGTGCTAGCAGCCCCCGGGACAAAAACTCCGACTACACC.

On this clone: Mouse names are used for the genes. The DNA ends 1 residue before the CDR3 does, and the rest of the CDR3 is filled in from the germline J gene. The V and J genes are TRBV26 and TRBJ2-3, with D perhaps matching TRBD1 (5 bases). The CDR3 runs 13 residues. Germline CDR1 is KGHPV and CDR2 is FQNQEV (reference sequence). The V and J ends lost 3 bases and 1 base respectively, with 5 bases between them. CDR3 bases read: TGTGCCAGCAGTCTAGGGGGTGCAGAAACGCTGTAT. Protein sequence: CASSLGGAETLY. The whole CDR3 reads CASSLGGAETLYF. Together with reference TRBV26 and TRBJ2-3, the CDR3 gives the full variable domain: NSKVIQTPRYLVKGQGQKAKMRCIPEKGHPVVFWYQQNKNNEFKFLINFQNQEVLQQIDMTEKRFSAECPSNSPCSLEIQSSEAGDSALYLCASSLGGAETLYFGSGTRLTVL.

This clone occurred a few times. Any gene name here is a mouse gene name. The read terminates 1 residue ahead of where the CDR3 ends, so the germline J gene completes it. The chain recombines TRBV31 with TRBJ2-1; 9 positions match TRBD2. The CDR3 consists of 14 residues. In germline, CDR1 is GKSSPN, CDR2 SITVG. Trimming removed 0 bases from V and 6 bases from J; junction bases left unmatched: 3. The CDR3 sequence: CAWSLVGGRAEQFF. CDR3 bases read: TGTGCCTGGAGTCTAGTGGGGGGGCGTGCTGAGCAGTTC.

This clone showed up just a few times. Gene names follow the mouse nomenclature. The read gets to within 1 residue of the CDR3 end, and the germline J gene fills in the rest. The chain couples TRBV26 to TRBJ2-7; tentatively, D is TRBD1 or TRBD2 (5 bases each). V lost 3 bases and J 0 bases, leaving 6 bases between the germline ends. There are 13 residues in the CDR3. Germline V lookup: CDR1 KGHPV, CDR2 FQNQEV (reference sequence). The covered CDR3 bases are TGTGCCAGCAGTCTAGGGACCTCCTATGAACAGTAC. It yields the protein CASSLGTSYEQY. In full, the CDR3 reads CASSLGTSYEQYF.

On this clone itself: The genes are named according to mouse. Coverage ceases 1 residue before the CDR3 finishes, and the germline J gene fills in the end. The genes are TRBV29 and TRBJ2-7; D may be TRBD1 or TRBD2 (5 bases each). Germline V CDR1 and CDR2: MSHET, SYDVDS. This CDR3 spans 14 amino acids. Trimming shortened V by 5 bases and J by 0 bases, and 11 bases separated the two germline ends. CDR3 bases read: TGTGCTAGCAGTCGACGGGGCGGCTCCTATGAACAGTAC. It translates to CASSRRGGSYEQY. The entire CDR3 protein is CASSRRGGSYEQYF.

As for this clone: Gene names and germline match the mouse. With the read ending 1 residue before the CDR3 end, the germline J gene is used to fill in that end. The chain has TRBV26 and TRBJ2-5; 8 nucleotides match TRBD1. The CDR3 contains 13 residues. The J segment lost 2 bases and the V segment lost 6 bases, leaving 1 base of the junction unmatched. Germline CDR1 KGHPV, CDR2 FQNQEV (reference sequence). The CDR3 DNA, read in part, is TGTGCCAGCAGCGACAGGGGCCAAGACACCCAGTAC. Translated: CASSDRGQDTQY. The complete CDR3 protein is CASSDRGQDTQYF.

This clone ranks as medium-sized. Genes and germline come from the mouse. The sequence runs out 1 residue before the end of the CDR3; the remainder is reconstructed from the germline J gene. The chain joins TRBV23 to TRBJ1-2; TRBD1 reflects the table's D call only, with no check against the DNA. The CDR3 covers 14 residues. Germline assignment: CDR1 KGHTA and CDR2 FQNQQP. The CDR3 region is CSSSQPGQNSDYTF. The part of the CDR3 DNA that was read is TGCTCCAGCAGTCAACCGGGACAGAACTCCGACTACACC. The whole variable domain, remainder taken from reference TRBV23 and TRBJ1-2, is DAAVTQKPRYLIKMKGQEAEMKCIPEKGHTAVFWYQQKQSKELKFLIYFQNQQPLDQIDMVKERFSAVCPSSSLCSLGIRTCEAEDSALYLCSSSQPGQNSDYTFGSGTRLLVI.

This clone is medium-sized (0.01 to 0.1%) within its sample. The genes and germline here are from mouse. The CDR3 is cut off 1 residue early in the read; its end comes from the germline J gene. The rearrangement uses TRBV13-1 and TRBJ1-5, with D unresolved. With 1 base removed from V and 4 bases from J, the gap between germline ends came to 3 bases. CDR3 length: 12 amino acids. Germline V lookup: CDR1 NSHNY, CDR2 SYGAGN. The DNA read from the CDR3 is TGTGCCAGCAGTGATCAGAACCAGGCTCCGCTT. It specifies CASSDQNQAPL. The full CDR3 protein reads CASSDQNQAPLF.

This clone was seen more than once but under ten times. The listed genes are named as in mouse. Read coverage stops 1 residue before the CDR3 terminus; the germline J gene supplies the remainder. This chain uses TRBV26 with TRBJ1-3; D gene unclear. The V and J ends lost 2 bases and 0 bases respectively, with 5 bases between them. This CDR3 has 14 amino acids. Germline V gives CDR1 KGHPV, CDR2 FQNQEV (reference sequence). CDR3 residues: CASSLTVSGNTLYF. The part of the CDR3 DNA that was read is TGTGCCAGCAGTCTGACGGTTTCTGGAAATACGCTCTAT.

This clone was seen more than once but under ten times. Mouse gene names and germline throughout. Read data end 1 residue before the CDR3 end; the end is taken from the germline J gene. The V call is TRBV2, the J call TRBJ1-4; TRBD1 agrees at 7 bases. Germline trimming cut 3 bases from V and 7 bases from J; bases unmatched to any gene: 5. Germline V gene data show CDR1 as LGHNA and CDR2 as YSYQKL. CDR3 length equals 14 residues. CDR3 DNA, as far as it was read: TGTGCCAGCAGCCAGTACAGGGGACGCGAAAGATTATTT. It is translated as CASSQYRGRERLF. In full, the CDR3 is CASSQYRGRERLFF.

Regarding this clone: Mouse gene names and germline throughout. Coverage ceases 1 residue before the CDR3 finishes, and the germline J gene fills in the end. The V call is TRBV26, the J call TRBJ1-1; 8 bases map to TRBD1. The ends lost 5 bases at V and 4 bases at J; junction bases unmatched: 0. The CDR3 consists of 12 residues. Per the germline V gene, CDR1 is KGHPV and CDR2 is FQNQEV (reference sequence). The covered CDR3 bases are TGTGCCAGCAGTGGACAGGGCACAGAAGTCTTC. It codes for CASSGQGTEVF. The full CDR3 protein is CASSGQGTEVFF.

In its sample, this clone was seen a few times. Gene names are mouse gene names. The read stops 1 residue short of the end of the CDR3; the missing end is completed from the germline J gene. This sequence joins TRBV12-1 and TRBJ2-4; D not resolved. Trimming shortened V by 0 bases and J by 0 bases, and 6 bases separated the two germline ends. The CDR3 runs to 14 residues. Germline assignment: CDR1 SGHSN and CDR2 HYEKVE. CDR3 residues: CASSLTASQNTLYF. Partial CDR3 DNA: TGTGCCAGCTCTCTCACAGCTAGTCAAAACACCTTGTAC.

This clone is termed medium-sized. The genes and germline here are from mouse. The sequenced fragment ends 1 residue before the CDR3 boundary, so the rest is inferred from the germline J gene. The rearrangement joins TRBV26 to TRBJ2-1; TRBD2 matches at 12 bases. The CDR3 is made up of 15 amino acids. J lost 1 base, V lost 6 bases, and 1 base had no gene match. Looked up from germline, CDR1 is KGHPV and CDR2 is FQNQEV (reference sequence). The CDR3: CASSGTGGNYAEQFF. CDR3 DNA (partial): TGTGCCAGCAGCGGGACTGGGGGGAACTATGCTGAGCAGTTC. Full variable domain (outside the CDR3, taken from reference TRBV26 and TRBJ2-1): NSKVIQTPRYLVKGQGQKAKMRCIPEKGHPVVFWYQQNKNNEFKFLINFQNQEVLQQIDMTEKRFSAECPSNSPCSLEIQSSEAGDSALYLCASSGTGGNYAEQFFGPGTRLTVL.

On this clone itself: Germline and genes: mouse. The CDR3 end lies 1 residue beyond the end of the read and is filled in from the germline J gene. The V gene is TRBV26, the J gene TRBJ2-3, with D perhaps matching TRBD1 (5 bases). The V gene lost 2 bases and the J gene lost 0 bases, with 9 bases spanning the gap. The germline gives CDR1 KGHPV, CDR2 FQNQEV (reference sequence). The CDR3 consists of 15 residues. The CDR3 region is CASSLEGWSAETLYF. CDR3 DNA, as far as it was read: TGTGCCAGCAGTCTGGAGGGGTGGAGTGCAGAAACGCTGTAT.

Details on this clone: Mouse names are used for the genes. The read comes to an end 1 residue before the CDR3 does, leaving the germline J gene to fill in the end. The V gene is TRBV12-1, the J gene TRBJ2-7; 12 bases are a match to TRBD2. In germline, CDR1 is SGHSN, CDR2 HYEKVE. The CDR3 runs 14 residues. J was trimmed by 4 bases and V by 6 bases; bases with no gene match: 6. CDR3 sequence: CASSTGLGGYEQYF. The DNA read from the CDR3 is TGTGCCAGCAGCACGGGACTGGGGGGATATGAACAGTAC. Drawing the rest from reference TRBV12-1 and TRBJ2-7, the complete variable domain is DSGVVQSPRHIIKEKGGRSVLTCIPISGHSNVVWYQQTLGKELKFLIQHYEKVERDKGFLPSRFSVQQFDDYHSEMNMSALELEDSAMYFCASSTGLGGYEQYFGPGTRLTVL.

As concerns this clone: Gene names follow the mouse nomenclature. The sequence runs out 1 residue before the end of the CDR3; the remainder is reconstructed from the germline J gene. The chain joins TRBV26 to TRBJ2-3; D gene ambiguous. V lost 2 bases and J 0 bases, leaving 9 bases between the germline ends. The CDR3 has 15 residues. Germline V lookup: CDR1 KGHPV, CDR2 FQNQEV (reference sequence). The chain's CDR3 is CASSLRQASAETLYF. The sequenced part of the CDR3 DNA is TGTGCCAGCAGTCTGAGGCAGGCTAGTGCAGAAACGCTGTAT.

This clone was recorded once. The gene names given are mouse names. CDR3 amino acids: CASSQAGGENAETLYF. The part of the CDR3 DNA that was read is TGTGCCAGCAGCCAAGCTGGGGGGGAGAATGCAGAAACGCTGTAT. This sequence joins TRBV2 and TRBJ2-3; 9 bases align to TRBD2. From the germline J gene comes the end of the CDR3, since the read stops 1 residue before it. This CDR3 comprises 16 residues. Germline CDR1 LGHNA, CDR2 YSYQKL. V dropped 1 base and J dropped 2; count of bases not matched to a gene: 4.

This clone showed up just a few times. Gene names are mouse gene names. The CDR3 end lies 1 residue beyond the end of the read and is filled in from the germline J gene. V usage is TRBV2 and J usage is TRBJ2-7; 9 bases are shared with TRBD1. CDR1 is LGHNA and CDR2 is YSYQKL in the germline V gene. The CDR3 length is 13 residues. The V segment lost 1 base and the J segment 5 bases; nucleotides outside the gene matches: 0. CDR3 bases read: TGTGCCAGCAGCCAAGGGACAGGGGATGAACAGTAC. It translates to CASSQGTGDEQY. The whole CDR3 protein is CASSQGTGDEQYF.

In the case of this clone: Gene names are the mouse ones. CDR3 protein: CASSLPGLGVDTQYF. Partial CDR3 DNA: TGTGCCAGCAGTCTCCCGGGACTGGGGGTGGACACCCAGTAC. The rearrangement uses TRBV26 and TRBJ2-5, with 11 bases aligning to TRBD2. The CDR3 goes on 1 residue after the read ends, and that part is filled in from the germline J gene. This CDR3 has 15 residues. V lost 3 bases to trimming and J lost 6 bases; unmatched junction nucleotides: 5. Germline CDR1 is KGHPV and CDR2 is FQNQEV (reference sequence).

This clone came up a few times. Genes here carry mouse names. The sequenced part of the CDR3 DNA is TGTGCCAGCTCTCTGGGGATTCAAAACACCTTGTAC. Its translation is CASSLGIQNTLY. The whole CDR3 region reads CASSLGIQNTLYF. The V and J genes are TRBV12-1 and TRBJ2-4; no clear D. The read falls 1 residue short of the CDR3 end, and the missing part is taken from the germline J gene. Trimming removed 1 base from V and 2 bases from J, with 6 bases in between. The CDR3 runs 13 residues. Germline V gene data show CDR1 as SGHSN and CDR2 as HYEKVE.

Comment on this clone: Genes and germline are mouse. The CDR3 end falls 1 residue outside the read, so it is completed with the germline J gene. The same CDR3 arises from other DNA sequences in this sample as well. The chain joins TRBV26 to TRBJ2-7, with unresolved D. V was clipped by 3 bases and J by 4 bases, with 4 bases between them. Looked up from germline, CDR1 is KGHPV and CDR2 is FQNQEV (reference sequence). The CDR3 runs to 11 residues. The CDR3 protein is CASSLQYEQYF. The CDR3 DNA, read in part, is TGTGCCAGCAGTCTACAGTATGAACAGTAC.

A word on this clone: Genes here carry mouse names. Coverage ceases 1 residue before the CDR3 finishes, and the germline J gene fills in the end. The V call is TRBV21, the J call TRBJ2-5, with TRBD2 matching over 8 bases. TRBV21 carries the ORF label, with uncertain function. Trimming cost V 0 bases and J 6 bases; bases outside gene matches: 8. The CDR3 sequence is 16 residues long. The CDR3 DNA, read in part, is TGTGCTAGCAGTCAATCGAGGGGGGGGGCTTGGGACACCCAGTAC. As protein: CASSQSRGGAWDTQY. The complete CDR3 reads CASSQSRGGAWDTQYF.